This TCR beta chain was found in a study of regulatory T cells in long-lasting Graves disease. Study context: The antithyroid drugs taken by newly diagnosed Graves' patients had been used for under 3 months.

Time point defined: newly diagnosed GD, antithyroid drugs for less than 3 months. TCR sequences were obtained from RNA taken from PBMCs. EDTA tubes were used for drawing 8.5 to 9 milliliters of peripheral blood. Sequencing libraries for TCR beta were prepared with iRepertoire HTBI primers and Arm-PCR of CDR3 regions. TCRdb itself ran the multiplex PCR reads through MiXCR, one entry per CDR3 protein. The sample carries hundreds of thousands of distinct CDR3 sequences, roughly 16% recorded once. This clonotype came up many times. The specimen was peripheral blood mononuclear cells (PBMCs), collected at new diagnosis, from a patient treated with antithyroid drugs. The source of this sequence is a female donor with Graves disease.

CDR3 DNA: TGCGCCAGCAGCTTGGGCATAACGTCAGATACGCAGTATTTT. It codes for CASSLGITSDTQYF. The chain joins TRBV5-1 to TRBJ2-3; D gene uncertain. CDR3 length: 14 residues. Germline V CDR1 and CDR2: SGHRS, YFSETQ. Trimming stripped 0 bases from V and 4 bases from J, with 9 bases between.